The 15 T cell receptor beta chains below come from one sample, sequenced in a study of control samples from healthy donors and cancer patients. Profiling relied on immunoSEQ multiplex PCR, and the TCRdb table lists in-frame clones only, not all of them. Here the sample spans more than 120,000 clones, 75% to 95% being singletons. The sequenced sample consisted of blood. These receptors were obtained from a man aged 30 to 39 in good health.

This sequence joins TRBV7-9 and TRBJ2-3; 11 positions match TRBD2. The CDR3 contains 16 residues. Germline V CDR1 and CDR2: SEHNR, FQNEAQ (reference sequence). Germline trimming cut 5 bases from V and 2 bases from J; bases unmatched to any gene: 6. DNA for the CDR3: TGTGCCAGCAGCAACCCACTAGCGGGGGTCACAGATACGCAGTATTTT. Its protein product is CASSNPLAGVTDTQYF.

This rearrangement joins TRBV19 to TRBJ2-7, with TRBD1 matching over 10 bases. CDR3 length equals 13 residues. CDR1 and CDR2 (germline): LNHDA, SQIVND (reference sequence). J gave up 2 bases and V 10 bases, and 5 bases lay outside the gene matches. Here the CDR3 DNA reads TGTGCCACTGAGGACAGGGGGGCCTACGAGCAGTACTTC. Encoded protein: CATEDRGAYEQYF.

V gene TRBV28 combines with J gene TRBJ2-3; 12 bases agree with TRBD2. The germline CDR1 and CDR2 sequences are MDHEN and SYDVKM. CDR3 length: 17 amino acids. Germline trimming cut 2 bases from V and 1 base from J; bases unmatched to any gene: 4. The CDR3 region is CASSLGLAGGGTDTQYF. In DNA, the CDR3 is TGTGCCAGCAGTTTAGGGCTAGCGGGGGGGGGCACAGATACGCAGTATTTT.

The gene calls are TRBV5-4 and TRBJ1-1, with a possible D match to TRBD1 (6 bases). Germline values: CDR1 SGHNT, CDR2 YYREEE (reference sequence). The length of the CDR3 is 14 residues. V dropped 0 bases and J dropped 6 bases, with 12 bases sitting between them. This CDR3 is CASSLVGGGSEAFF. CDR3 nucleotides: TGTGCCAGCAGCTTGGTGGGGGGCGGGTCTGAAGCTTTCTTT.

This rearrangement joins TRBV9 to TRBJ2-3; maybe TRBD1 (5 bases). V lost 4 bases and J lost 2, with 11 bases in between. CDR3 length: 14 amino acids. CDR1 is SGDLS, CDR2 YYNGEE, per germline. CDR3: CASSKRQNTDTQYF. CDR3 nucleotide sequence: TGTGCCAGCAGCAAACGACAGAACACAGATACGCAGTATTTT.

This clone appeared a few times. The V and J genes are TRBV4-1 and TRBJ2-7; a weak D match, TRBD2 (5 bases). Trimming removed 2 bases at V and 2 bases at J, with 25 bases between. The length of the CDR3 is 19 residues. CDR1 MGHRA and CDR2 YSYEKL come from the germline V gene. The CDR3 DNA follows: TGCGCCAGCAGCCAATTCTTCTCACCGGGATCGTCAGAGCCCTACGAGCAGTACTTC. It codes for CASSQFFSPGSSEPYEQYF.

Regarding this clone: This sample also contains other DNA sequences that code for the same CDR3. Here the CDR3 DNA reads TGTGCCAGTAGTATTGAGGGGAGGGGCAATCAGCCCCAGCATTTT. It codes for CASSIEGRGNQPQHF. V and J are TRBV19 and TRBJ1-5, with D possibly TRBD1 on 5 matching bases. V lost 3 bases, J lost 2 bases, and 11 bases lay in between. The germline V gene has CDR1 LNHDA and CDR2 SQIVND (reference sequence). The CDR3 extends over 15 amino acids. Drawing the rest from reference TRBV19 and TRBJ1-5, the complete variable domain is DGGITQSPKYLFRKEGQNVTLSCEQNLNHDAMYWYRQDPGQGLRLIYYSQIVNDFQKGDIAEGYSVSREKKESFPLTVTSAQKNPTAFYLCASSIEGRGNQPQHFGDGTRLSIL.

V usage is TRBV28 and J usage is TRBJ1-4, with 8 bases fitting TRBD1. This CDR3 comprises 14 residues. Trimming removed 6 bases from V and 6 bases from J; junction bases left unmatched: 6. The germline V gene has CDR1 MDHEN and CDR2 SYDVKM. CDR3 loop: CASSPRQGYEKLFF. The CDR3 DNA follows: TGTGCCAGCAGCCCAAGACAGGGGTATGAAAAACTGTTTTTT. Complete variable domain (other parts from reference TRBV28 and TRBJ1-4): DVKVTQSSRYLVKRTGEKVFLECVQDMDHENMFWYRQDPGLGLRLIYFSYDVKMKEKGDIPEGYSVSREKKERFSLILESASTNQTSMYLCASSPRQGYEKLFFGSGTQLSVL.

The V and J genes are TRBV27 and TRBJ1-1, with D perhaps matching TRBD1 (6 bases). Per germline, CDR1 MNHEY and CDR2 SMNVEV (reference sequence). The V end was cut by 4 bases, the J end by 0 bases, with 18 bases between. CDR3 length: 17 residues. The CDR3: CASSSNTPTGLNTEAFF. In DNA form, the CDR3 reads TGTGCCAGCAGTTCCAACACCCCGACAGGATTGAACACTGAAGCTTTCTTT.

The chain combines TRBV15 with TRBJ1-5, with 10 bases identical to TRBD1. The CDR3 length is 14 residues. V lost 5 bases, J lost 6 bases, and 4 bases stayed unmatched. Germline lookup yields CDR1 LNHNV and CDR2 YYDKDF (reference sequence). CDR3 in DNA: TGTGCCACCAGCCTCGGACAGGGGGGTCAGCCCCAGCATTTT. This gives the protein CATSLGQGGQPQHF.

The J gene is TRBJ1-2, the V gene TRBV28; TRBD1 might be the D (5 bases). V was clipped by 5 bases and J by 3 bases, with 19 bases between them. This CDR3 comprises 16 residues. The V gene's germline CDR1 is MDHEN and CDR2 SYDVKM. The CDR3 coding sequence is TGTGCCAGCAGTCCGTCAGCCGGGACGGCCTACTATGGCTACACCTTC. Translation gives CASSPSAGTAYYGYTF.

The chain couples TRBV4-1 to TRBJ1-2; possibly TRBD1 for D (5 bases). This CDR3 is 16 amino acids long. Trimming stripped 0 bases from V and 6 bases from J, with 17 bases between. Germline CDR1 reads MGHRA; CDR2 reads YSYEKL. The CDR3 loop is CASSQDQGEAVNGYTF. The DNA for the CDR3 is TGCGCCAGCAGCCAAGATCAAGGGGAGGCGGTAAATGGCTACACCTTC.

This chain links TRBV18 with TRBJ1-1; D is possibly TRBD1 (5 bases). The CDR3 is 13 residues long. Per germline, CDR1 KGHSH and CDR2 LQKENI. Trimming removed 4 bases from V and 4 bases from J, with 10 bases in between. CDR3 region: CASSQDRGTEAFF. CDR3 nucleotides: TGTGCCAGCTCACAGGATAGGGGCACTGAAGCTTTCTTT.

The chain recombines TRBV5-4 with TRBJ1-1, with D unclear. This CDR3 has 12 residues. The germline CDR1 and CDR2 sequences are SGHNT and YYREEE (reference sequence). The V end was cut by 4 bases, the J end by 6 bases, with 10 bases between. CDR3 sequence: CASSRAVSEAFF. In DNA form, the CDR3 reads TGTGCCAGCAGCCGGGCGGTTTCTGAAGCTTTCTTT.

CDR3 loop: CAWKSGYTF. Here the CDR3 DNA reads TGTGCCTGGAAAAGTGGCTACACCTTC. This sequence joins TRBV30 and TRBJ1-2; no firm D call. The germline V and J ends were trimmed by 4 bases and 7 bases, with 4 bases remaining between them. CDR1 and CDR2 from the germline V gene are GTSNPN and SVGIG (reference sequence). The CDR3 contains 9 residues.